These 18 T cell receptor beta chains originate from one sample sequenced in a study of T cells in tuberculosis. Generated by immunoSEQ multiplex PCR, the TCRdb table keeps only in-frame clones and is missing some. There are under 50,000 clones in the sample; approximately 95% occur only once, and about 3.7% lies in the top ten. The source material was PBMCs. The receptors shown here come from a donor aged 10 to 29 with latent tuberculosis or without tuberculosis infection.

This chain joins TRBV11-2 and TRBJ1-6; TRBD1 is a possible D gene (6 bases). V was trimmed by 7 bases and J by 9 bases, leaving 22 bases between them. Germline CDR1 is SGHAT and CDR2 is FQNNGV. The CDR3 runs to 16 residues. The CDR3 loop reads CASTRAPTKGGSPLHF. DNA of the CDR3: TGTGCCAGCACCCGGGCCCCCACCAAAGGGGGTTCACCCCTCCACTTT.

This chain joins TRBV2 and TRBJ1-1, with TRBD1 identical over 11 bases. The germline V gene encodes CDR1 SNHLY and CDR2 FYNNEI. CDR3 length equals 16 residues. V shed 9 bases, J shed 2 bases, and the junction held 11 bases outside the gene matches. This CDR3 is CASTGGTGGVNTEAFF. CDR3 nucleotide sequence: TGTGCCAGTACTGGAGGGACAGGGGGGGTTAACACTGAAGCTTTCTTT. Using reference TRBV2 and TRBJ1-1 for the parts outside the CDR3, the full variable domain is EPEVTQTPSHQVTQMGQEVILRCVPISNHLYFYWYRQILGQKVEFLVSFYNNEISEKSEIFDDQFSVERPDGSNFTLKIRSTKLEDSAMYFCASTGGTGGVNTEAFFGQGTRLTVV.

V and J are TRBV5-1 and TRBJ1-2, with D perhaps matching TRBD1 (5 bases). V was clipped by 9 bases and J by 1 base, with 19 bases between them. CDR3 length: 15 amino acids. Germline V lookup: CDR1 SGHRS, CDR2 YFSETQ. CDR3: CATSRGGPGNYGYTF. The CDR3 DNA reads TGCGCCACAAGCCGCGGGGGTCCGGGTAACTATGGCTACACCTTC. Drawing the rest from reference TRBV5-1 and TRBJ1-2, the complete variable domain is KAGVTQTPRYLIKTRGQQVTLSCSPISGHRSVSWYQQTPGQGLQFLFEYFSETQRNKGNFPGRFSGRQFSNSRSEMNVSTLELGDSALYLCATSRGGPGNYGYTFGSGTRLTVV.

The chain links TRBV7-9 to TRBJ1-2; 7 bases match TRBD1. Germline V gives CDR1 SEHNR, CDR2 FQNEAQ (reference sequence). V dropped 5 bases and J dropped 7; count of bases not matched to a gene: 10. This CDR3 is 14 amino acids long. CDR3 in DNA: TGTGCCAGCAGCCGGACGGGGGACAGTTTTGGCTACACCTTC. Its protein is CASSRTGDSFGYTF. The full variable domain, in which reference TRBV7-9 and TRBJ1-2 provide the parts outside the CDR3, is DTGVSQNPRHKITKRGQNVTFRCDPISEHNRLYWYRQTLGQGPEFLTYFQNEAQLEKSRLLSDRFSAERPKGSFSTLEIQRTEQGDSAMYLCASSRTGDSFGYTFGSGTRLTVV.

The chain joins TRBV9 to TRBJ1-2; D might be TRBD1 (5 bases). This CDR3 has 17 amino acids. Germline CDR1 SGDLS, CDR2 YYNGEE. Trimming left V 2 bases short and J 6 bases short, with 23 bases between. For the CDR3, the DNA is TGTGCCAGCAGCGTCTTACATTGGGGGGAACTCACCCATGGCTACACCTTC. Protein: CASSVLHWGELTHGYTF. The variable domain in full, completed from reference TRBV9 and TRBJ1-2, reads DSGVTQTPKHLITATGQRVTLRCSPRSGDLSVYWYQQSLDQGLQFLIQYYNGEERAKGNILERFSAQQFPDLHSELNLSSLELGDSALYFCASSVLHWGELTHGYTFGSGTRLTVV.

This sequence joins TRBV5-6 and TRBJ2-7; TRBD2 agrees at 10 bases. Trimming cost V 4 bases and J 1 base; bases outside gene matches: 2. This CDR3 comprises 14 residues. Germline lookup yields CDR1 SGHDT and CDR2 YYEEEE. The CDR3 region has the DNA TGTGCCAGCAGCCCACTAGCGGGGTCCTACGAGCAGTACTTC. Amino acid sequence: CASSPLAGSYEQYF.

The chain is built from TRBV13 and TRBJ2-7; D not certain. Germline V gene lookup returns CDR1 PRHDT and CDR2 FYEKMQ (reference sequence). V gave up 3 bases and J gave up 1 base, with 10 bases separating them. The CDR3 contains 14 residues. The DNA for the CDR3 is TGTGCCAGCAGCTTTGGCCAGTCTTCCTACGAGCAGTACTTC. This gives the protein CASSFGQSSYEQYF. Full variable domain (remainder filled in from reference TRBV13 and TRBJ2-7): AAGVIQSPRHLIKEKRETATLKCYPIPRHDTVYWYQQGPGQDPQFLISFYEKMQSDKGSIPDRFSAQQFSDYHSELNMSSLELGDSALYFCASSFGQSSYEQYFGPGTRLTVT.

The genes are TRBV7-3 and TRBJ1-1; D perhaps matches TRBD1 (5 bases). The CDR3 covers 13 residues. Germline V gene data show CDR1 as SGHTA and CDR2 as FQGTGA. Trimming left V 2 bases short and J 5 bases short, with 9 bases between. CDR3 protein: CASSLSPGTEAFF. CDR3 nucleotides: TGTGCCAGCAGCTTATCCCCAGGGACTGAAGCTTTCTTT. The full variable domain, with the rest looked up from reference TRBV7-3 and TRBJ1-1, is GAGVSQTPSNKVTEKGKYVELRCDPISGHTALYWYRQSLGQGPEFLIYFQGTGAADDSGLPNDRFFAVRPEGSVSTLKIQRTERGDSAVYLCASSLSPGTEAFFGQGTRLTVV.

The rearrangement joins TRBV25-1 to TRBJ2-7; D is possibly TRBD1 (6 bases). The V gene lost 5 bases and the J gene lost 3 bases, with 20 bases spanning the gap. The CDR3 extends over 16 amino acids. Germline CDR1 MGHDK, CDR2 SYGVNS. The CDR3 nucleotides read TGTGCCAGCAGTCTCGACACAGGGAGAGAGGTCTACGAGCAGTACTTC. It codes for CASSLDTGREVYEQYF.

This sequence joins TRBV4-2 and TRBJ2-2; TRBD2 agrees at 7 bases. Germline assignment: CDR1 LGHNA and CDR2 YNFKEQ. Losses at the gene ends were 0 bases for V and 6 bases for J; bases not matched to a gene: 10. The CDR3 has 17 amino acids. The CDR3 DNA reads as TGTGCCAGCAGCCAAGACGGGCGCGGGGGACCCCCCGGGGAGCTGTTTTTT. This translates into CASSQDGRGGPPGELFF.

The chain uses TRBV6-5 and TRBJ1-1; no reliable D call. The germline V and J ends were trimmed by 6 bases and 1 base, with 6 bases remaining between them. CDR1 is MNHEY and CDR2 is SVGAGI in the germline V gene. This CDR3 comprises 12 residues. CDR3 sequence (DNA): TGTGCCAGCAGGAAACAGAACACTGAAGCTTTCTTT. It encodes CASRKQNTEAFF.

The rearrangement uses TRBV10-2 and TRBJ1-5; TRBD1 agrees at 7 bases. CDR3 length: 15 residues. The V gene end was trimmed by 8 bases and the J gene end by 3 bases; junction bases not matched to a gene: 10. Germline-derived CDR1 and CDR2 are WSHSY and SAAADI. The CDR3 DNA is TGCGCCAGCTCGGCGGGACAGCGAATCAATCAGCCCCAGCATTTT. Its protein product is CASSAGQRINQPQHF.

Points on this clone: One junction end does not reproduce the germline sequence, and a read error may be involved. This chain links TRBV6-6 with TRBJ2-7; 7 nucleotides line up with TRBD1. The CDR3 length is 11 residues. Per germline, CDR1 MNHNY and CDR2 SVGAGI (reference sequence). The CDR3 coding sequence is TGTGCCAGCAGCTTAGGACAGGAGCGGTACTTC. This encodes CASSLGQERYF.

This clone was seen only once. This chain uses TRBV19 with TRBJ2-1, with unresolved D. The CDR3 spans 11 residues. CDR1 LNHDA and CDR2 SQIVND come from the germline V gene (reference sequence). Trimming removed 5 bases from V and 4 bases from J, with 3 bases in between. The CDR3 is CASSVYNEQFF. In nucleotides, the CDR3 is TGTGCCAGTAGTGTATACAATGAGCAGTTCTTC. Full variable domain (missing parts from reference TRBV19 and TRBJ2-1): DGGITQSPKYLFRKEGQNVTLSCEQNLNHDAMYWYRQDPGQGLRLIYYSQIVNDFQKGDIAEGYSVSREKKESFPLTVTSAQKNPTAFYLCASSVYNEQFFGPGTRLTVL.

The V and J genes are TRBV6-5 and TRBJ1-6; 7 positions match TRBD1. V lost 5 bases to trimming and J lost 9 bases; unmatched junction nucleotides: 4. Germline CDR1 and CDR2: MNHEY and SVGAGI. The CDR3 covers 13 residues. CDR3 nucleotides: TGTGCCAGCAGTAACAGGGGCGGTTCACCCCTCCACTTT. Translating gives CASSNRGGSPLHF.

The rearrangement joins TRBV29-1 to TRBJ1-1; D possibly corresponds to TRBD1 (6 bases). The CDR3 is made up of 13 amino acids. V was cut by 7 bases and J by 8 bases, with 20 bases left in between. The germline V gene has CDR1 SQVTM and CDR2 ANQGSEA. The CDR3 loop reads CSAIRGQTVEAFF. CDR3 DNA: TGCAGCGCCATCCGCGGACAGACGGTCGAAGCTTTCTTT.

The CDR3: CASSPDRGQYEQYF. The CDR3 DNA reads TGTGCCAGCAGCCCGGACAGGGGGCAATACGAGCAGTACTTC. J is TRBJ2-7 and V is TRBV7-9, with TRBD1 identical over 11 bases. Germline CDR1 SEHNR, CDR2 FQNEAQ (reference sequence). Germline trimming cut 5 bases from V and 4 bases from J; bases unmatched to any gene: 4. The CDR3 loop spans 14 amino acids.

The rearrangement joins TRBV19 to TRBJ1-3; TRBD1 agrees at 8 bases. The CDR3 extends over 14 amino acids. Per the germline V gene, CDR1 is LNHDA and CDR2 is SQIVND (reference sequence). After removal of 9 bases from V and 3 bases from J, the junction contained 7 bases not matched to a gene. The CDR3 here is CASTGGVRGNTIYF. CDR3 nucleotides: TGTGCCAGCACAGGGGGGGTTCGTGGAAACACCATATATTTT.